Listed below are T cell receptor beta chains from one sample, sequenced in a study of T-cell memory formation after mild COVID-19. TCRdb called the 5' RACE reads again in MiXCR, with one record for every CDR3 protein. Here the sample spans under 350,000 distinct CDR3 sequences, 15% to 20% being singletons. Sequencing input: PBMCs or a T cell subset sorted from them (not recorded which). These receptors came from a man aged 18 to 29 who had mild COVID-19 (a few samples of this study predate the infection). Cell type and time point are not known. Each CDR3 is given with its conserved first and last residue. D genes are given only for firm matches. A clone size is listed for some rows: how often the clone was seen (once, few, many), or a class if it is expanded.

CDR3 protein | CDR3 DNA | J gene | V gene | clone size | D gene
CASSPPSKEGSDTQYF | TGTGCCAGCAGCCCCCCGTCCAAGGAGGGGTCAGATACGCAGTATTTT | TRBJ2-3 | TRBV3-1 | few | -
CASSRDPQDGEQFF | TGTGCCAGCAGCCGAGACCCACAAGACGGTGAGCAGTTCTTC | TRBJ2-1 | TRBV7-2 | - | -
CASSLLAGPSTDTQYF | TGTGCCAGCAGCTTACTAGCGGGGCCCAGCACAGATACGCAGTATTTT | TRBJ2-3 | TRBV7-2 | few | TRBD2
CASSIEWRGAYNEQFF | TGTGCCAGCAGCATAGAGTGGCGGGGGGCTTACAATGAGCAGTTCTTC | TRBJ2-1 | TRBV11-2 | - | TRBD2
CASSYGTGGRKAFF | TGTGCCAGCAGTTACGGGACAGGGGGCCGAAAAGCTTTCTTT | TRBJ1-1 | TRBV6-5 | few | TRBD1
CASSLATSTGYTF | TGCGCCAGCAGCTTGGCTACGTCGACCGGCTACACCTTC | TRBJ1-2 | TRBV5-1 | few | -
CASKRDTYYGYTF | TGTGCAAGCAAACGGGACACCTACTATGGCTACACCTTC | TRBJ1-2 | TRBV12-3/TRBV12-4 | - | -
CSAGQRVLHYGYTF | TGCAGTGCGGGACAGAGGGTATTACACTATGGCTACACCTTC | TRBJ1-2 | TRBV20-1 | - | TRBD1
CASRGQGLTEAFF | TGTGCCAGCAGGGGACAGGGGCTCACTGAAGCTTTCTTT | TRBJ1-1 | TRBV12-3/TRBV12-4 | few | TRBD1
CATVLHASSYNSPLHF | TGTGCCACAGTATTACACGCGAGCTCCTATAATTCACCCCTCCACTTT | TRBJ1-6 | TRBV2 | - | -
CASSRNSGTNNEQFF | TGTGCCAGCTCACGGAACAGTGGGACCAACAATGAGCAGTTCTTC | TRBJ2-1 | TRBV18 | - | -